Each of the 31 T cell receptor beta chains below was sequenced from the same sample in a study of cytomegalovirus exposure and HLA in healthy donors. PCR employed 60 Vbeta and 13 Jbeta primers. Some clones are missing from TCRdb's copy, which holds only in-frame ones; the method was immunoSEQ multiplex PCR. The sample holds tens of thousands of clones, about 85% seen once. The sample taken for sequencing was PBMCs. The receptor source for this set is a woman in her 40s in good health and CMV-seropositive.

CDR3 amino acids: CASSVEPQGVTEAFF. CDR3 in DNA: TGTGCCAGCAGCGTAGAGCCGCAGGGGGTTACTGAAGCTTTCTTT. The V call is TRBV9, the J call TRBJ1-1, with 7 bases lining up with TRBD1. Looked up from germline, CDR1 is SGDLS and CDR2 is YYNGEE. The CDR3 is 15 amino acids. V lost 0 bases to trimming and J lost 5 bases; unmatched junction nucleotides: 7.

On this clone itself: Germline is not matched at one junction end, which may reflect a read error. V gene TRBV14 combines with J gene TRBJ2-1, with D perhaps TRBD2 (5 bases). Looked up from germline, CDR1 is SGHDN and CDR2 is FVKESK. This CDR3 region has 13 residues. The CDR3 loop reads CASSPDSFNEQFF. CDR3 nucleotides: TGTGCCAGCAGTCCGGACTCCTTCAATGAGCAGTTCTTC.

This chain joins TRBV28 and TRBJ2-7; tentative D call: TRBD1 (5 bases). The V gene lost 2 bases and the J gene lost 2 bases, with 10 bases spanning the gap. Per the germline V gene, CDR1 is MDHEN and CDR2 is SYDVKM. The CDR3 has 14 residues. The CDR3 here is CASSLVTGPYEQYF. CDR3 DNA: TGTGCCAGCAGTTTAGTCACAGGACCCTACGAGCAGTACTTC.

The CDR3 region is CASSPSREAGELFF. The CDR3 bases are TGTGCCAGCAGCCCCTCTAGAGAGGCCGGGGAGCTGTTTTTT. The J gene is TRBJ2-2, the V gene TRBV7-3; no clear D gene. CDR3 length: 14 residues. V was trimmed by 5 bases and J by 6 bases, leaving 13 bases between them. CDR1 is SGHTA and CDR2 is FQGTGA in the germline V gene.

This chain joins TRBV6-5 and TRBJ2-2, with D possibly TRBD2 on 5 matching bases. Trimming removed 6 bases at V and 7 bases at J, with 9 bases between. Germline V gene sequence: CDR1 MNHEY, CDR2 SVGAGI. The CDR3 covers 12 residues. CDR3 region: CASREGVGELFF. The CDR3 DNA follows: TGTGCCAGCAGAGAGGGAGTCGGGGAGCTGTTTTTT.

The chain links TRBV7-9 to TRBJ2-1; a weak D match, TRBD2 (6 bases). V was shortened by 1 base and J by 9 bases, with 10 bases between the two germline ends. Germline values: CDR1 SEHNR, CDR2 FQNEAQ (reference sequence). The CDR3 is 13 residues long. CDR3: CASSLEREFEQFF. The CDR3 nucleotides read TGTGCCAGCAGCTTAGAACGGGAGTTTGAGCAGTTCTTC.

The chain is built from TRBV9 and TRBJ1-3, with 10 bases that match TRBD1. V shed 4 bases and J 0 bases; nucleotides not matched to a gene: 7. Germline CDR1 reads SGDLS; CDR2 reads YYNGEE. The CDR3 loop spans 17 amino acids. The CDR3 here is CASSLGQGSNSGNTIYF. Here the CDR3 DNA reads TGTGCCAGCAGCCTGGGACAGGGGTCAAACTCTGGAAACACCATATATTTT.

The chain recombines TRBV5-6 with TRBJ2-5, with 11 bases matching TRBD2. V lost 5 bases, J lost 10 bases, and 16 bases stayed unmatched. CDR3 length: 16 residues. Germline CDR1 reads SGHDT; CDR2 reads YYEEEE. CDR3 sequence (DNA): TGTGCCAGCAGTCGATTGGAGACTAGCGGGACAAGGGGCCAGTACTTC. This codes for CASSRLETSGTRGQYF. The whole variable domain, remainder taken from reference TRBV5-6 and TRBJ2-5, is DAGVTQSPTHLIKTRGQQVTLRCSPKSGHDTVSWYQQALGQGPQFIFQYYEEEERQRGNFPDRFSGHQFPNYSSELNVNALLLGDSALYLCASSRLETSGTRGQYFGPGTRLLVL.

This sequence joins TRBV15 and TRBJ2-1, with D perhaps matching TRBD2 (6 bases). The CDR3 runs to 16 residues. Trimming removed 3 bases at V and 5 bases at J, with 17 bases between. Germline-derived CDR1 and CDR2 are LNHNV and YYDKDF (reference sequence). CDR3 bases: TGTGCCACCAGCAGCCGGGACTCCGGGCCCCACAATGAGCAGTTCTTC. Translating gives CATSSRDSGPHNEQFF.

V gene TRBV15 combines with J gene TRBJ2-3, with TRBD2 identical over 10 bases. The CDR3 consists of 19 residues. Germline V CDR1 and CDR2: LNHNV, YYDKDF (reference sequence). V trimming: 1 base; J trimming: 0 bases; junction bases outside the gene matches: 10. CDR3 sequence (DNA): TGTGCCACCAGCAGAGCCGCCCCGGGGACTAGCGCCAGCACAGATACGCAGTATTTT. Protein product: CATSRAAPGTSASTDTQYF.

J is TRBJ2-7 and V is TRBV5-4, with TRBD2 matching 8 bases. The CDR3 is 16 residues long. Germline V CDR1 and CDR2: SGHNT, YYREEE (reference sequence). V dropped 5 bases and J dropped 2; count of bases not matched to a gene: 12. CDR3 DNA sequence: TGTGCCAGCAGACTGCACGCGGGGGGCTCCACCTACGAGCAGTACTTC. Translation gives CASRLHAGGSTYEQYF. Combining the CDR3 with reference TRBV5-4 and TRBJ2-7 gives the whole variable domain ETGVTQSPTHLIKTRGQQVTLRCSSQSGHNTVSWYQQALGQGPQFIFQYYREEENGRGNFPPRFSGLQFPNYSSELNVNALELDDSALYLCASRLHAGGSTYEQYFGPGTRLTVT.

The chain employs TRBV27 and TRBJ2-5; 9 nucleotides agree with TRBD2. Germline CDR1 reads MNHEY; CDR2 reads SMNVEV (reference sequence). The V segment lost 1 base and the J segment 2 bases; nucleotides outside the gene matches: 2. The CDR3 has 15 amino acids. The CDR3 region has the DNA TGTGCCAGCAGTTTATTCGCGGGAGGGCAAGAGACCCAGTACTTC. Protein: CASSLFAGGQETQYF.

The gene calls are TRBV28 and TRBJ1-2; TRBD1 matches 12 bases. The CDR3 has 15 amino acids. The ends lost 6 bases at V and 8 bases at J; junction bases unmatched: 10. Germline V gene sequence: CDR1 MDHEN, CDR2 SYDVKM. CDR3 loop: CASRPTGTGGKGYTF. CDR3 nucleotides: TGTGCCAGCAGACCGACCGGGACAGGGGGCAAGGGCTACACCTTC.

There are a few counts of this clone. The rearrangement uses TRBV6-5 and TRBJ2-7; 7 bases line up with TRBD1. CDR1 MNHEY and CDR2 SVGAGI come from the germline V gene. V shed 5 bases and J 5 bases; nucleotides not matched to a gene: 3. The CDR3 consists of 12 residues. CDR3 in amino acids: CASSQGVDEQYF. The CDR3, as DNA: TGTGCCAGCAGTCAGGGGGTAGACGAGCAGTACTTC.

This clone was recorded only once. The same CDR3 arises from other DNA sequences in this sample as well. This sequence joins TRBV18 and TRBJ2-3; D is uncertain. The V end lost 3 bases, the J end lost 0 bases, and 7 bases lay between the germline ends. Germline-derived CDR1 and CDR2 are KGHSH and LQKENI. This CDR3 spans 14 amino acids. The CDR3 reads CASSPSGSTDTQYF. Written as DNA, the CDR3 is TGTGCCAGCTCACCCTCCGGGAGCACAGATACGCAGTATTTT.

This chain uses TRBV6-8 with TRBJ2-5, with TRBD2 matching 11 bases. The CDR3 consists of 15 residues. CDR1 is MNHGY, CDR2 SAAAGT, per germline. Trimming removed 7 bases from V and 3 bases from J; junction bases left unmatched: 7. The CDR3 DNA follows: TGTGCCAGCATAATACTAGCGGGAGTTGAAGAGACCCAGTACTTC. Protein product: CASIILAGVEETQYF.

The J gene is TRBJ2-5, the V gene TRBV19, with 8 bases fitting TRBD1. CDR3 length: 15 amino acids. Germline V CDR1 and CDR2: LNHDA, SQIVND (reference sequence). V shed 6 bases, J shed 5 bases, and the junction held 11 bases outside the gene matches. The CDR3 sequence: CASRHTGGEGETQYF. As DNA, the CDR3 is TGTGCCAGTAGGCATACAGGGGGTGAAGGGGAGACCCAGTACTTC. The full variable domain, completed using reference TRBV19 and TRBJ2-5, is DGGITQSPKYLFRKEGQNVTLSCEQNLNHDAMYWYRQDPGQGLRLIYYSQIVNDFQKGDIAEGYSVSREKKESFPLTVTSAQKNPTAFYLCASRHTGGEGETQYFGPGTRLLVL.

V is TRBV19 and J is TRBJ1-2, with 7 bases fitting TRBD1. Germline-derived CDR1 and CDR2 are LNHDA and SQIVND (reference sequence). The CDR3 extends over 15 amino acids. With 7 bases clipped from V and 7 bases from J, the junction kept 15 bases outside the gene matches. CDR3 coding DNA: TGTGCCAGTATTCCGACAGGGAAGGGGTCCCTTGGCTACACCTTC. It specifies CASIPTGKGSLGYTF.

For this clone: Additional DNA sequences in this sample encode the identical CDR3. The chain uses TRBV30 and TRBJ1-5, with TRBD1 matching 8 bases. Trimming removed 0 bases from V and 5 bases from J; junction bases left unmatched: 3. This CDR3 comprises 14 residues. Looked up from germline, CDR1 is GTSNPN and CDR2 is SVGIG (reference sequence). The CDR3 region has the DNA TGTGCCTGGAGTGTGCAGGGGGCGTATCAGCCCCAGCATTTT. Its protein product is CAWSVQGAYQPQHF.

V is TRBV7-9 and J is TRBJ2-5, with TRBD1 identical over 7 bases. CDR1 and CDR2 (germline): SEHNR, FQNEAQ (reference sequence). The CDR3 loop spans 14 amino acids. Losses at the gene ends were 1 base for V and 4 bases for J; bases not matched to a gene: 3. The chain's CDR3 is CASSLGTGGETQYF. The CDR3, as DNA: TGTGCCAGCAGCTTAGGGACAGGTGGAGAGACCCAGTACTTC.

V usage is TRBV6-6 and J usage is TRBJ2-5; perhaps TRBD1 as D (7 bases). The CDR3 is 14 residues long. Germline CDR1 is MNHNY and CDR2 is SVGAGI (reference sequence). The germline V and J ends were trimmed by 2 bases and 5 bases, with 12 bases remaining between them. Here the CDR3 reads CASSYNAGGETQYF. The DNA of the CDR3 is TGTGCCAGCAGTTACAACGCAGGGGGGGAGACCCAGTACTTC.

This rearrangement joins TRBV25-1 to TRBJ1-1; D ambiguous. Germline lookup yields CDR1 MGHDK and CDR2 SYGVNS. V lost 3 bases and J lost 12, with 23 bases in between. The CDR3 contains 15 residues. CDR3 bases: TGTGCCAGCAGTGAGATAAAGAAAGGAGGGTTGAGGACTTTCTTT. It yields the protein CASSEIKKGGLRTFF.

CDR3 loop: CASSLGQGRQETQYF. As DNA, the CDR3 is TGTGCCAGCAGCTTGGGACAGGGGAGGCAGGAGACCCAGTACTTC. The chain employs TRBV5-4 and TRBJ2-5; TRBD1 matches 8 bases. With 0 bases clipped from V and 5 bases from J, the junction kept 6 bases outside the gene matches. Germline V lookup: CDR1 SGHNT, CDR2 YYREEE (reference sequence). The CDR3 is made up of 15 amino acids. Supplemented by reference TRBV5-4 and TRBJ2-5, the full variable domain reads ETGVTQSPTHLIKTRGQQVTLRCSSQSGHNTVSWYQQALGQGPQFIFQYYREEENGRGNFPPRFSGLQFPNYSSELNVNALELDDSALYLCASSLGQGRQETQYFGPGTRLLVL.

The chain carries TRBV6-5 and TRBJ2-5; TRBD1 matches 8 bases. V lost 6 bases, J lost 3 bases, and 3 bases stayed unmatched. Germline CDR1 MNHEY, CDR2 SVGAGI. CDR3 size: 13 residues. In nucleotides, the CDR3 is TGTGCCAGCAGAGAGACAGGGGAAGAGACCCAGTACTTC. Translated, it gives CASRETGEETQYF.

This clone was found once. The chain links TRBV20-1 to TRBJ2-1, with D unresolved. The V gene lost 6 bases and the J gene lost 14 bases, with 17 bases spanning the gap. Germline V gives CDR1 DFQATT, CDR2 SNEGSKA (reference sequence). CDR3 length equals 11 residues. This chain's CDR3 is CSAVSRLVEFF. As DNA, the CDR3 is TGCAGTGCGGTTAGTCGTCTAGTTGAGTTCTTC.

V usage is TRBV7-9 and J usage is TRBJ1-6, with D unresolved. The V gene lost 5 bases and the J gene lost 10 bases, with 9 bases spanning the gap. CDR1 is SEHNR and CDR2 is FQNEAQ in the germline V gene (reference sequence). The CDR3 extends over 12 amino acids. The CDR3 DNA sequence: TGTGCCAGCAGCAGTCGGGAATCACCCCTCCACTTT. Its translation: CASSSRESPLHF. Variable domain in full (rest from reference TRBV7-9 and TRBJ1-6): DTGVSQNPRHKITKRGQNVTFRCDPISEHNRLYWYRQTLGQGPEFLTYFQNEAQLEKSRLLSDRFSAERPKGSFSTLEIQRTEQGDSAMYLCASSSRESPLHFGNGTRLTVT.

The chain uses TRBV14 and TRBJ2-4; D gene ambiguous. The CDR3 sequence is 15 residues long. V lost 4 bases and J 0 bases, leaving 10 bases between the germline ends. Germline V gene sequence: CDR1 SGHDN, CDR2 FVKESK. The CDR3 coding sequence is TGTGCCAGCAGCCGAACACAGTTAGCCAAAAACATTCAGTACTTC. Protein sequence: CASSRTQLAKNIQYF.

This clone is a singleton in its sample. The chain recombines TRBV7-9 with TRBJ2-2; 9 nucleotides align to TRBD1. The CDR3 is 16 residues long. Germline lookup yields CDR1 SEHNR and CDR2 FQNEAQ (reference sequence). Losses at the gene ends were 5 bases for V and 2 bases for J; bases not matched to a gene: 6. The CDR3 here is CASSRRGQGNTGELFF. As DNA, the CDR3 is TGTGCCAGCAGCCGGAGGGGACAGGGCAACACCGGGGAGCTGTTTTTT.

The chain recombines TRBV4-1 with TRBJ2-1; perhaps TRBD2 as D (6 bases). This CDR3 has 15 amino acids. The germline CDR1 and CDR2 sequences are MGHRA and YSYEKL. Trimming cost V 5 bases and J 0 bases, with 11 bases left between them. Here the CDR3 reads CASSYGLSSYNEQFF. The CDR3 DNA is TGCGCCAGCAGCTACGGACTATCCTCCTACAATGAGCAGTTCTTC.

The rearrangement links TRBV10-3 to TRBJ2-7; possible D gene TRBD2, 5 bases. Germline lookup yields CDR1 ENHRY and CDR2 SYGVKD. V lost 5 bases, J lost 1 base, and 15 bases lay in between. This CDR3 is 15 amino acids long. CDR3 sequence (DNA): TGTGCCATCAGTTTCGCGGGCGATGCTTCCTACGAGCAGTACTTC. Translating it yields CAISFAGDASYEQYF.

This clone showed up just a few times. V is TRBV28 and J is TRBJ1-3; no firm D call. Germline CDR1 is MDHEN and CDR2 is SYDVKM. V shed 7 bases and J shed 2 bases, with 9 bases lying between them. The CDR3 has 13 amino acids. CDR3 coding DNA: TGTGCCAGCATCAACTTTGCTGGAAACACCATATATTTT. Amino acids: CASINFAGNTIYF. The full variable domain, in which reference TRBV28 and TRBJ1-3 provide the parts outside the CDR3, is DVKVTQSSRYLVKRTGEKVFLECVQDMDHENMFWYRQDPGLGLRLIYFSYDVKMKEKGDIPEGYSVSREKKERFSLILESASTNQTSMYLCASINFAGNTIYFGEGSWLTVV.